This T cell receptor (beta chain) was identified in a study of blood T cell repertoires in COVID-19. Across the study: Acute and convalescent COVID-19 specimens originated in the United States, Italy and Spain.

TCRdb's copy holds only in-frame clones and misses some; the assay was immunoSEQ multiplex PCR. The sample records roughly 230,000 clones, under 90% being singletons. Germline assignment: CDR1 SGHKS and CDR2 YYEKEE (reference sequence). Trimming stripped 4 bases from V and 0 bases from J, with 5 bases between. CDR3 length: 14 residues. The sequencing sample was made of PBMCs or T cells enriched from blood (not recorded which). The chain uses TRBV5-5 and TRBJ2-6; D ambiguous. This TCR derives from a woman aged 30 to 39 with acute COVID-19. The CDR3 region is CASSTTSGANVLTF. Here the CDR3 DNA reads TGTGCCAGCAGCACAACCTCTGGGGCCAACGTCCTGACTTTC.